This T cell receptor beta chain appears in the sequencing data of a study of OX40 agonist ivuxolimab in advanced cancers. Study in general: Males comprised 70% to 90% of the group, whose mean age was around 62 years (range roughly 23 to 80). Study conclusions and caveats: Relative to CD4+, CD8+ T cells held more expanded clones on average. The work left the antigen specificity of expanded peripheral T cells undetermined.

The V end was cut by 0 bases, the J end by 4 bases, with 14 bases between. From germline, CDR1 is LGHNA and CDR2 YSLEER. CDR3 length: 16 residues. Points on this clone: Its antigen is still unknown.

The data were produced by immunoSEQ multiplex PCR, yet TCRdb's version contains in-frame clones alone and is incomplete. The sample consists of tens of thousands of clones, 92% of them appearing once. This receptor was taken from an adult with an advanced solid tumor such as melanoma, head and neck, liver or kidney cancer. This material consisted of CD4+ or CD8+ T cells sorted from blood, taken in a trial of the OX40 agonist ivuxolimab. This sequence joins TRBV4-3 and TRBJ2-3; the D is unclear. The chain's CDR3 is CASSQDPASDADTQYF. The CDR3 nucleotides read TGCGCCAGCAGCCAAGATCCGGCGTCTGACGCAGATACGCAGTATTTT.